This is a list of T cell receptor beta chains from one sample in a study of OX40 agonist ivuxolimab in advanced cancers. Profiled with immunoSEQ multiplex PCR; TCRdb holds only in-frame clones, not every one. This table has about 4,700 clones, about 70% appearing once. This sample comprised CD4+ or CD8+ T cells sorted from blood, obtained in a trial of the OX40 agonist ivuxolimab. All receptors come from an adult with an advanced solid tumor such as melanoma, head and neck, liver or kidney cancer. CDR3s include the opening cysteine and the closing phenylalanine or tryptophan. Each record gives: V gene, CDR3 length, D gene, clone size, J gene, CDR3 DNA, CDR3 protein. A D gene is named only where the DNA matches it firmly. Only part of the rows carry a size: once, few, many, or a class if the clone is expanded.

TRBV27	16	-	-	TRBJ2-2	TGTGCCAGCAGTTTACAGGTGGGGGGGAACACCGGGGAGCTGTTTTTT	CASSLQVGGNTGELFF
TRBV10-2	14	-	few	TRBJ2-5	TGCGCCAGCAGTGCCTTCTCGCCGAGGGAGACCCAGTACTTC	CASSAFSPRETQYF
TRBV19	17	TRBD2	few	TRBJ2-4	TGTGCCAGTAGTATCCCCCTCGGGGGGGAAGCCAAAAACATTCAGTACTTC	CASSIPLGGEAKNIQYF
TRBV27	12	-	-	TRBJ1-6	TGTGCCAGCAGTTTAACCCACGGGGACCTCCACTTT	CASSLTHGDLHF
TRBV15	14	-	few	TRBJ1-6	TGTGCCACCAGCAGAGTGCGGGTTGATTCACCCCTCCACTTT	CATSRVRVDSPLHF
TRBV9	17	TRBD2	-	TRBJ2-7	TGTGCCAGCAGCGCCCCAAGCGGGGGGGCCGAGTTACACGAGCAGTACTTC	CASSAPSGGAELHEQYF
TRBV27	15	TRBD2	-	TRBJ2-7	TGTGCCAGCAGTTGGGGGAGCGGGGGGGACTACGAGCAGTACTTC	CASSWGSGGDYEQYF
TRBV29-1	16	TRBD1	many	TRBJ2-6	TGCAGCGCTTACGCTGACAGGGAAGCTGGGGCCAACGTCCTGACTTTC	CSAYADREAGANVLTF
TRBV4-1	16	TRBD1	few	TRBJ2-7	TGCGCCAGCAGCCAAACCTGGGGACAGGGCACCTACGAGCAGTACTTC	CASSQTWGQGTYEQYF
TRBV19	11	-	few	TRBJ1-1	TGTGCCAGTAGTATAGGGTATGAAGCTTTCTTT	CASSIGYEAFF
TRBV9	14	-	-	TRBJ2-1	TGTGCCAGCAGCGTACCGACTCCTTACAATGAGCAGTTCTTC	CASSVPTPYNEQFF
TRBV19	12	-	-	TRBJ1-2	TGTGCCAGTAGTAAGGACAGAAATGGCTACACCTTC	CASSKDRNGYTF
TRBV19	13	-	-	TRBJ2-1	TGTGCCAGTAGTATAGGTCTAGCGAATGAGCAGTTCTTC	CASSIGLANEQFF
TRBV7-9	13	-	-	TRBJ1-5	TGTGCCAGCAGCCCCGGGAGCAATCAGCCCCAGCATTTT	CASSPGSNQPQHF
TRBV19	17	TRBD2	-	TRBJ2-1	TGTGCCAGTAGTACCCGGACTAGCGGGGGCCTGTACAATGAGCAGTTCTTC	CASSTRTSGGLYNEQFF
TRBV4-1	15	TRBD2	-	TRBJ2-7	TGCGCCAGCAGCCAGATTGACAGGGCGGGGGGGGAGCAGTACTTC	CASSQIDRAGGEQYF
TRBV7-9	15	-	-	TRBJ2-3	TGTGCCAGCAGGGGCCCAGGGTTTAACACAGATACGCAGTATTTT	CASRGPGFNTDTQYF
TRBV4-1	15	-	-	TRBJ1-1	TGCGCCAGCAGCCAAGGGAATCAGGGGAACACTGAAGCTTTCTTT	CASSQGNQGNTEAFF
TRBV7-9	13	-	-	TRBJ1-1	TGTGCCAGCAGCTGGGCGCTGAACACTGAAGCTTTCTTT	CASSWALNTEAFF